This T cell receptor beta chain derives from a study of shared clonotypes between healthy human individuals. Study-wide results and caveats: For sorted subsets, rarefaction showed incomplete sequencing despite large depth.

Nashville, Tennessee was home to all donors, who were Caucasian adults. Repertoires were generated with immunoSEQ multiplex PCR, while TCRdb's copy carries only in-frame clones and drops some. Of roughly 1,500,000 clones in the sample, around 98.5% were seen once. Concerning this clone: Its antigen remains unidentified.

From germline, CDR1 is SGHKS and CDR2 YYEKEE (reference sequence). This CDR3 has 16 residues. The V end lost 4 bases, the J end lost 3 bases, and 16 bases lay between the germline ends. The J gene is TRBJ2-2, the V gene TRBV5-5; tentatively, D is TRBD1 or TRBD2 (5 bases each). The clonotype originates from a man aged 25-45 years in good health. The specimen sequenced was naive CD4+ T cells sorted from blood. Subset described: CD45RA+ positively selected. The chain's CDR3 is CASSGTIRGYTGELFF. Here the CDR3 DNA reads TGTGCCAGCAGCGGGACCATCCGAGGCTACACCGGGGAGCTGTTTTTT.